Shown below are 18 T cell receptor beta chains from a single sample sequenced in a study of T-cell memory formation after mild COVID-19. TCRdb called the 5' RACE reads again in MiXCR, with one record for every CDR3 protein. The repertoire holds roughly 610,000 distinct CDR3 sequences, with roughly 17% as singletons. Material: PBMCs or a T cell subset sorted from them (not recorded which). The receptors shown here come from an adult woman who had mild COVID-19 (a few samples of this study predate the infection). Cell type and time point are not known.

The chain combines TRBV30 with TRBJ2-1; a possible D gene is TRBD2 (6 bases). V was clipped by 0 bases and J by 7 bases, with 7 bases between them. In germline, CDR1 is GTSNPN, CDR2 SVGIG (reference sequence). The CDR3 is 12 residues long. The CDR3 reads CAWSVRGNEQFF. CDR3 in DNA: TGTGCCTGGAGTGTACGGGGGAATGAGCAGTTCTTC.

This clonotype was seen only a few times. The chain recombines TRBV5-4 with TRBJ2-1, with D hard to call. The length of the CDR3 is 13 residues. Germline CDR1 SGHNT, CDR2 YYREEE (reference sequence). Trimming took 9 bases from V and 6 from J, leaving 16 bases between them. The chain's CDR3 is CATQDFVANEQFF. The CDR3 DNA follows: TGTGCCACCCAGGATTTCGTGGCCAATGAGCAGTTCTTC.

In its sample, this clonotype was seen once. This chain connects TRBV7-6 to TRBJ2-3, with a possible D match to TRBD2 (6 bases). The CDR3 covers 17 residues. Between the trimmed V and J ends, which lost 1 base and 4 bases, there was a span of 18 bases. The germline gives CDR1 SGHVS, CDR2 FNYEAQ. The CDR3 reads CASSLESGGAQSDTQYF. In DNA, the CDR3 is TGTGCCAGCAGCTTAGAGTCTGGCGGGGCGCAATCAGATACGCAGTATTTT.

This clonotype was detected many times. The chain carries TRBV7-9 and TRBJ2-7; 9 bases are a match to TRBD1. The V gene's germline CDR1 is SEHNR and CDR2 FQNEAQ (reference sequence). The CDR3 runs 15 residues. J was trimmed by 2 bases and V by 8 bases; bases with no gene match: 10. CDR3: CASRDSGTGTYEQYF. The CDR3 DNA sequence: TGTGCCAGCCGGGATTCCGGGACAGGGACCTACGAGCAGTACTTC.

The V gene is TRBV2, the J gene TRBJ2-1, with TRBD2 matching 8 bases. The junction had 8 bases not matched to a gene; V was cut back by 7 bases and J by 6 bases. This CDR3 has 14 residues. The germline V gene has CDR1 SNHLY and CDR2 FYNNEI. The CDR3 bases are TGTGCCAGCACTCCGCAGCTAGCGGGCAATGAGCAGTTCTTC. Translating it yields CASTPQLAGNEQFF.

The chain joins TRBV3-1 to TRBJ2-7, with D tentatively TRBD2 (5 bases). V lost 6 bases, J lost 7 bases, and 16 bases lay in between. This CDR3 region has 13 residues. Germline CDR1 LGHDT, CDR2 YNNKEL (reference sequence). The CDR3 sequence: CASRPGPSGEQYF. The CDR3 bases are TGTGCCAGCAGGCCGGGTCCCTCGGGGGAGCAGTACTTC.

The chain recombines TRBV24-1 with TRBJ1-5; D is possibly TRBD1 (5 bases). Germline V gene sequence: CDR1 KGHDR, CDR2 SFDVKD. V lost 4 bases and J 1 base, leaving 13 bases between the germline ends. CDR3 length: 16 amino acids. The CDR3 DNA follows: TGTGCCACCAGTGAGGGCAGGGAGTGGAGCAATCAGCCCCAGCATTTT. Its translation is CATSEGREWSNQPQHF.

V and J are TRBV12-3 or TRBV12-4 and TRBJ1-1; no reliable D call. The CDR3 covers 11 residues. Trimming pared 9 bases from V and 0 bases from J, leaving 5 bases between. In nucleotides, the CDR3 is TGTGCCAGTCGGTTGAACACTGAAGCTTTCTTT. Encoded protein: CASRLNTEAFF.

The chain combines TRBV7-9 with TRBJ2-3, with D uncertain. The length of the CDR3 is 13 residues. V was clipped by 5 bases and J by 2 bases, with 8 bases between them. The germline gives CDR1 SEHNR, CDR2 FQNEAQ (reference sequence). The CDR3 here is CASSQQNTDTQYF. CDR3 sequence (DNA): TGTGCCAGCAGCCAACAGAACACAGATACGCAGTATTTT. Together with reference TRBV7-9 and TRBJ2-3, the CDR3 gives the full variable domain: DTGVSQNPRHKITKRGQNVTFRCDPISEHNRLYWYRQTLGQGPEFLTYFQNEAQLEKSRLLSDRFSAERPKGSFSTLEIQRTEQGDSAMYLCASSQQNTDTQYFGPGTRLTVL.

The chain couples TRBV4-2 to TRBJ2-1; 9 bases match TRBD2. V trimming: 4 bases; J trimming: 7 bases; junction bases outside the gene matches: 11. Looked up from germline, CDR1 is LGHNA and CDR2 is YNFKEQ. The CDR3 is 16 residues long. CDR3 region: CASSPSGTASGNEQFF. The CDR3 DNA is TGTGCCAGCAGCCCTAGCGGGACGGCCTCGGGGAATGAGCAGTTCTTC.

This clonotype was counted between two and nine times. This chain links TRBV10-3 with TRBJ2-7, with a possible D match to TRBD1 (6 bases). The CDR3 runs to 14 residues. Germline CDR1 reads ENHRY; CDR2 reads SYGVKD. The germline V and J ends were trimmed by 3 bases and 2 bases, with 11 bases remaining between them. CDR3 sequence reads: CAISDRTETYEQYF. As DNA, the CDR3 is TGTGCCATCAGTGATCGGACAGAGACCTACGAGCAGTACTTC.

The CDR3 region has the DNA TGTGCCAGCACCTTCGTTAGGATCACAGATACGCAGTATTTT. This codes for CASTFVRITDTQYF. V gene TRBV12-3 or TRBV12-4 combines with J gene TRBJ2-3; D call uncertain. The CDR3 consists of 14 residues. The germline V and J ends were trimmed by 7 bases and 2 bases, with 13 bases remaining between them.

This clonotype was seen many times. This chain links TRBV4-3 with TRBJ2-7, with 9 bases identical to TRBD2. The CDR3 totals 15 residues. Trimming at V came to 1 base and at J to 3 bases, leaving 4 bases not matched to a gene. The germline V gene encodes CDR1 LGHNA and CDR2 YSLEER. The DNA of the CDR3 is TGCGCCAGCAGCCAAGGGCGGGAGGGCCGCTACGAGCAGTACTTC. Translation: CASSQGREGRYEQYF.

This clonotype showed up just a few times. CDR3 protein: CASRAGTSITGELFF. CDR3 DNA: TGTGCCAGTAGAGCAGGCACCTCTATCACCGGGGAGCTGTTTTTT. The V and J genes are TRBV19 and TRBJ2-2, with D unresolved. The germline gives CDR1 LNHDA, CDR2 SQIVND (reference sequence). V was pared by 6 bases and J by 4 bases, with 15 bases between. The CDR3 is 15 residues long.

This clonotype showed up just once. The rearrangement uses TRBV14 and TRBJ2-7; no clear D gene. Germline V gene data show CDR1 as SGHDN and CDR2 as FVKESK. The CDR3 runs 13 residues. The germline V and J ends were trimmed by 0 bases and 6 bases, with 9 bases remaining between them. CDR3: CASSQDPVAEQYF. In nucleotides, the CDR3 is TGTGCCAGCAGCCAAGATCCGGTAGCCGAGCAGTACTTC.

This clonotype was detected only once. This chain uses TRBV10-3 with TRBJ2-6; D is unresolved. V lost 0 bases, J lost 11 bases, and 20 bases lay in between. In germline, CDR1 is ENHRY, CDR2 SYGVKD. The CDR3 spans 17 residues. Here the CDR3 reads CAISESKSPGPSYVLTF. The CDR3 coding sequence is TGTGCCATCAGTGAGTCGAAGTCTCCAGGCCCCTCGTACGTCCTGACTTTC.

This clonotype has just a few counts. This chain's CDR3 is CASSPTIQGSGTDTQYF. Here the CDR3 DNA reads TGTGCCAGCTCACCAACCATTCAGGGGTCCGGCACAGATACGCAGTATTTT. The chain combines TRBV18 with TRBJ2-3, with TRBD1 as a possible D gene (6 bases). CDR3 size: 17 residues. The germline CDR1 and CDR2 sequences are KGHSH and LQKENI. V lost 2 bases, J lost 1 base, and 16 bases lay in between. Full variable domain (rest looked up from reference TRBV18 and TRBJ2-3): NAGVMQNPRHLVRRRGQEARLRCSPMKGHSHVYWYRQLPEEGLKFMVYLQKENIIDESGMPKERFSAEFPKEGPSILRIQQVVRGDSAAYFCASSPTIQGSGTDTQYFGPGTRLTVL.

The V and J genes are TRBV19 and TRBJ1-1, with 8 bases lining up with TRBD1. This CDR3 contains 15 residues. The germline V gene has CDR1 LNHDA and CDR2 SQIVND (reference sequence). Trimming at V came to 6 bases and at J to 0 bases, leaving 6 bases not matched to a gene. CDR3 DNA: TGTGCCAGTAGCCGGGACAGGCGCATGAACACTGAAGCTTTCTTT. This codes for CASSRDRRMNTEAFF.